The entry below gives a single T cell receptor beta chain sequence along with its context. The germline V gene encodes CDR1 MNHEY and CDR2 SMNVEV (reference sequence). The CDR3 sequence is 14 residues long. V was pared by 3 bases and J by 5 bases, with 14 bases between. The data derive from a study of blood T cell repertoires in COVID-19. Study context: Specimens from acute and convalescent COVID-19 originated in the United States, Italy and Spain. PBMCs, B-cell-depleted T cells, or T cells provided the cDNA or gDNA that made up the material.

Authors' data handling: Reference gene primers were amplified, and this amplification served to estimate nucleated cell counts. TCRdb's copy holds only in-frame clones and misses some; the assay was immunoSEQ multiplex PCR. That table supplies the V and J calls and clone size; D and trimming were determined from the DNA. The sample lists a few hundred thousand clones; about nine tenths were seen once. This receptor was taken from a woman in her 40s who had recovered from COVID-19. Source material: peripheral blood. V gene TRBV27 combines with J gene TRBJ2-7; no clear D. The chain's CDR3 is CASSFFGPSDEQYF. CDR3 sequence (DNA): TGTGCCAGCAGTTTTTTTGGGCCCTCGGACGAGCAGTACTTC.